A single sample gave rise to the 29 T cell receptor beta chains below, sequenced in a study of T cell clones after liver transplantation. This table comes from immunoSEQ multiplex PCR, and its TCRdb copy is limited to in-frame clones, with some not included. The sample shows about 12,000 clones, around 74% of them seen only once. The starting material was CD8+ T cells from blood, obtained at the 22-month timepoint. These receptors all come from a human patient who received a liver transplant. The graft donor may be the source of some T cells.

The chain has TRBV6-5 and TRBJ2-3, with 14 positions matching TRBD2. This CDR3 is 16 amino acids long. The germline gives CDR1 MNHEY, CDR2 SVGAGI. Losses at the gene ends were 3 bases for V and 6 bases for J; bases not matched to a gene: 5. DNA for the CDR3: TGTGCCAGCAGTTATGGGACTAGCGGGAGTATCGATACGCAGTATTTT. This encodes CASSYGTSGSIDTQYF.

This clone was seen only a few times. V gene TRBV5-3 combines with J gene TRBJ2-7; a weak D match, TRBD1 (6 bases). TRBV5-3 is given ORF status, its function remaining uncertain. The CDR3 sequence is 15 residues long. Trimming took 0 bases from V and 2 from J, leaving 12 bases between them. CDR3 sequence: CARSLERGCAYEQYF. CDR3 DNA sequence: TGTGCCAGAAGCTTGGAAAGGGGGTGCGCCTACGAGCAGTACTTC.

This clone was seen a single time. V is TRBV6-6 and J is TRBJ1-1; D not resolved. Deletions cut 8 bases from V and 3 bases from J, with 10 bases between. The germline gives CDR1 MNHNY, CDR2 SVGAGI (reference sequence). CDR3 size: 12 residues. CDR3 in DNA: TGTGCCAGCGTTGGCCGGGACACTGAAGCTTTCTTT. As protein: CASVGRDTEAFF.

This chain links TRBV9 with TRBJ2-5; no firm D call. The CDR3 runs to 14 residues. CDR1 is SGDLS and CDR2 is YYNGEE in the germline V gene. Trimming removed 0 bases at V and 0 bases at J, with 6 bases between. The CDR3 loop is CASSVAAYQETQYF. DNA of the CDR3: TGTGCCAGCAGCGTAGCGGCCTACCAAGAGACCCAGTACTTC.

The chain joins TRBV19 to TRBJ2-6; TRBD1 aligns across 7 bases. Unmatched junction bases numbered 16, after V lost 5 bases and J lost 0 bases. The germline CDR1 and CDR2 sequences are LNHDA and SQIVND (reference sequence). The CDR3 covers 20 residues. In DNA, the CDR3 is TGTGCCAGTAGTTGGATTCTCGACAGGGCATCTCTCTCTGGGGCCAACGTCCTGACTTTC. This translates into CASSWILDRASLSGANVLTF.

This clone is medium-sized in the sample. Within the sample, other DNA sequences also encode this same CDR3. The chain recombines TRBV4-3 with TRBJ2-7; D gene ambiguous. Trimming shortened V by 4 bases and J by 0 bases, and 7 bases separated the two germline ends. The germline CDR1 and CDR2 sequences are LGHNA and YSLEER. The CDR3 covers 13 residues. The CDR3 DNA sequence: TGCGCCAGCAGCCCTAGTCTCTCCTACGAGCAGTACTTC. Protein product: CASSPSLSYEQYF.

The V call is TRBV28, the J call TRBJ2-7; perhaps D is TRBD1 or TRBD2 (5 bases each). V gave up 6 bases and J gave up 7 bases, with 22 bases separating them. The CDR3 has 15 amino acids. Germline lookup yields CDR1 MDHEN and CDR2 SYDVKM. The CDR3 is CASSLGDVSYTEQYF. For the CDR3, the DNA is TGTGCCAGCAGCTTAGGGGACGTCTCCTATACAGAGCAGTACTTC.

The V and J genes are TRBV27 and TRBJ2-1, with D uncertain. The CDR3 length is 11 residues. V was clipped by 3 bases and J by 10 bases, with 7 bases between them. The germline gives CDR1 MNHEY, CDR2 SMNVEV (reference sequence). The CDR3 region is CASSFGLEQFF. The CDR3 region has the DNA TGTGCCAGCAGTTTTGGCTTGGAGCAGTTCTTC.

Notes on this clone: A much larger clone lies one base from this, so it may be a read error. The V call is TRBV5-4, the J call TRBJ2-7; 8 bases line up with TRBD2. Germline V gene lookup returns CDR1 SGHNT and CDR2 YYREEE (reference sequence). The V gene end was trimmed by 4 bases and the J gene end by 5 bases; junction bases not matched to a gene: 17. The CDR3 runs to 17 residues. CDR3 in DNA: TGTGCCAGCAGCCCCACGGGGGCGGGAGGCCCCTGGGACGAGCAGTACTTC. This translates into CASSPTGAGGPWDEQYF.

The CDR3 is CASSLGAATEAFF. In DNA, the CDR3 is TGTGCCAGCAGCTTGGGGGCGGCCACTGAAGCTTTCTTT. The chain uses TRBV13 and TRBJ1-1, with TRBD1 as a possible D gene (6 bases). CDR1 PRHDT and CDR2 FYEKMQ come from the germline V gene (reference sequence). The ends were cut back, 3 bases at V and 4 bases at J, with 9 bases in the middle. The CDR3 is made up of 13 amino acids. Full variable domain (missing parts from reference TRBV13 and TRBJ1-1): AAGVIQSPRHLIKEKRETATLKCYPIPRHDTVYWYQQGPGQDPQFLISFYEKMQSDKGSIPDRFSAQQFSDYHSELNMSSLELGDSALYFCASSLGAATEAFFGQGTRLTVV.

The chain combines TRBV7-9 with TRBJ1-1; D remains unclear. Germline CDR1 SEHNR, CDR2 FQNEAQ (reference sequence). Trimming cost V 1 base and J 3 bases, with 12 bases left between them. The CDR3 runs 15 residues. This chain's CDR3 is CASSLGKVRDTEAFF. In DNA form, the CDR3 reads TGTGCCAGCAGCTTAGGGAAGGTGAGGGACACTGAAGCTTTCTTT.

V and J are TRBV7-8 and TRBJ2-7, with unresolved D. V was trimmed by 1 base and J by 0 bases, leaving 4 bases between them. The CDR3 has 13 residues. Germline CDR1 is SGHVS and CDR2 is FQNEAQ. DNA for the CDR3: TGTGCCAGCAGCTTAGGTTTCTCCTACGAGCAGTACTTC. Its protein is CASSLGFSYEQYF.

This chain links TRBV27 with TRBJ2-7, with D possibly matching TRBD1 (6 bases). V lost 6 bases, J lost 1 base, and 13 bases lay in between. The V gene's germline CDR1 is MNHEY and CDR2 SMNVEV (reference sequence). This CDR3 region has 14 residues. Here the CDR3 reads CASSPTQGSYEQYF. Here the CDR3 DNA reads TGTGCCAGCAGCCCCACACAGGGATCCTACGAGCAGTACTTC.

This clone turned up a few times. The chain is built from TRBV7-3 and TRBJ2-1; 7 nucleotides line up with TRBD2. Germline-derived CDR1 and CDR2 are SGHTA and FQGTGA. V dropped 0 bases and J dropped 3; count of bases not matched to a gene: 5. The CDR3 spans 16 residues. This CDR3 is CASSLTAGGFYNEQFF. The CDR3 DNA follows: TGTGCCAGCAGCTTAACGGCCGGGGGGTTCTACAATGAGCAGTTCTTC.

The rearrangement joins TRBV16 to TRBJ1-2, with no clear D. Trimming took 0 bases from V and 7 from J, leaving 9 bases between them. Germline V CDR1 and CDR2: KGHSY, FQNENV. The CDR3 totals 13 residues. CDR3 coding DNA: TGTGCCAGCAGCCAATCGGCGGGTACTGGCTACACCTTC. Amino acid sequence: CASSQSAGTGYTF.

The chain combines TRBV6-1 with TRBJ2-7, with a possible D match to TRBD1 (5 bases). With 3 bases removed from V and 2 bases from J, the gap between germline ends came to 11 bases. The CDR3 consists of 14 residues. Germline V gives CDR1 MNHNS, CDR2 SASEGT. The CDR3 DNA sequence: TGTGCCAGCAGTGAGTATAGGGGAACCTACGAGCAGTACTTC. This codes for CASSEYRGTYEQYF.

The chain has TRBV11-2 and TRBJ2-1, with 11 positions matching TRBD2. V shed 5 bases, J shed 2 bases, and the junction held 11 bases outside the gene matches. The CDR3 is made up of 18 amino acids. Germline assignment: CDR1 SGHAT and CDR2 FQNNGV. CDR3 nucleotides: TGTGCCAGCAGCATCGACATCCTAGCGGGAGGAACCTACAATGAGCAGTTCTTC. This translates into CASSIDILAGGTYNEQFF. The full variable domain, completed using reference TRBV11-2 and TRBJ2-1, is EAGVAQSPRYKIIEKRQSVAFWCNPISGHATLYWYQQILGQGPKLLIQFQNNGVVDDSQLPKDRFSAERLKGVDSTLKIQPAKLEDSAVYLCASSIDILAGGTYNEQFFGPGTRLTVL.

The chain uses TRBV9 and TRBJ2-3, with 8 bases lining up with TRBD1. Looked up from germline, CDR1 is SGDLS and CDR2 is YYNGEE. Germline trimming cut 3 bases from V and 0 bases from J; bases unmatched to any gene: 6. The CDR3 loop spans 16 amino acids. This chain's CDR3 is CASSDYRDRSTDTQYF. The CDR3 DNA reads TGTGCCAGCAGCGACTACCGGGACAGGAGCACAGATACGCAGTATTTT. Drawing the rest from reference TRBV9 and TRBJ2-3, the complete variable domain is DSGVTQTPKHLITATGQRVTLRCSPRSGDLSVYWYQQSLDQGLQFLIQYYNGEERAKGNILERFSAQQFPDLHSELNLSSLELGDSALYFCASSDYRDRSTDTQYFGPGTRLTVL.

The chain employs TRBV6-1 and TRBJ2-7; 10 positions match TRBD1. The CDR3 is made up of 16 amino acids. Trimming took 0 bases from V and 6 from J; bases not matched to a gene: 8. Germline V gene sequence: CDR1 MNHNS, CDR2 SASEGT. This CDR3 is CASSEAPGTGAGEQYF. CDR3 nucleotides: TGTGCCAGCAGTGAAGCCCCCGGGACAGGGGCTGGCGAGCAGTACTTC.

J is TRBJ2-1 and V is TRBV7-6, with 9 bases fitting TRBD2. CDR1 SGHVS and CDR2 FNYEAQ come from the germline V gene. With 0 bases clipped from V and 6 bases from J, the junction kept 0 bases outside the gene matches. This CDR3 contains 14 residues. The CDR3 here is CASSLASGGNEQFF. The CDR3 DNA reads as TGTGCCAGCAGCTTAGCTAGCGGGGGCAATGAGCAGTTCTTC.

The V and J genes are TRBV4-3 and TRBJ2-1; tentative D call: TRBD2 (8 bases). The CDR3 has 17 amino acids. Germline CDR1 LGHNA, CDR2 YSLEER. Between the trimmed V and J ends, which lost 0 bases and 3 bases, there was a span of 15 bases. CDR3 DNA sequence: TGCGCCAGCAGCCAAGATTCAGGGGGACTAGACTACAATGAGCAGTTCTTC. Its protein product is CASSQDSGGLDYNEQFF.

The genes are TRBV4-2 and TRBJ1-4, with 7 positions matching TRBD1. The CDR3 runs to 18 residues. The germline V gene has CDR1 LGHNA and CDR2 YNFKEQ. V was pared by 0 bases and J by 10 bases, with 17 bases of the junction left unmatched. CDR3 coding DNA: TGTGCCAGCAGCCAAGAAGGACTAGGGGGCCCTGGAGGGAGAAAACTGTTTTTT. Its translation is CASSQEGLGGPGGRKLFF.

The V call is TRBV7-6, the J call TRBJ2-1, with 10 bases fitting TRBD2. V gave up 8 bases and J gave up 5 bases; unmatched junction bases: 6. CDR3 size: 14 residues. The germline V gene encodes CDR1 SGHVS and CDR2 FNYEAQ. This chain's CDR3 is CASCASGGDNEQFF. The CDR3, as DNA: TGTGCCAGCTGCGCAAGCGGGGGGGACAATGAGCAGTTCTTC.

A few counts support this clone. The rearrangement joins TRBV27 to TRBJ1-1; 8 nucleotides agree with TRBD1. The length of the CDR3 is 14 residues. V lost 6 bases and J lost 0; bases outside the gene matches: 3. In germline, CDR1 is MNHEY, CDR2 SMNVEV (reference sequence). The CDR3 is CASSPGQVNTEAFF. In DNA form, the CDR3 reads TGTGCCAGCAGCCCGGGACAGGTGAACACTGAAGCTTTCTTT.

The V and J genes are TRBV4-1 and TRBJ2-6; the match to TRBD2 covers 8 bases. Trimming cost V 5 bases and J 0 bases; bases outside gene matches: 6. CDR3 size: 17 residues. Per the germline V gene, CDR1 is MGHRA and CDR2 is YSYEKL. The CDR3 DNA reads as TGCGCCAGCAGCGAAGCGGGGGTCAACTCTGGGGCCAACGTCCTGACTTTC. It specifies CASSEAGVNSGANVLTF.

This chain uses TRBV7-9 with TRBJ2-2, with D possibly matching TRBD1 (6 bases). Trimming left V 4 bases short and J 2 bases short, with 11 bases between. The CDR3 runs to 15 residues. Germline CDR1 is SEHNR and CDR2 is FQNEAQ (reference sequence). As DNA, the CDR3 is TGTGCCAGCAGCTCCACGGACAGAAACACCGGGGAGCTGTTTTTT. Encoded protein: CASSSTDRNTGELFF.

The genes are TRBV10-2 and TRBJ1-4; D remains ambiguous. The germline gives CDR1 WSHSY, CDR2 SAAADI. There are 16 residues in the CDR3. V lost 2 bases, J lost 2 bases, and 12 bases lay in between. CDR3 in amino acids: CASSEGSAETNEKLFF. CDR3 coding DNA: TGCGCCAGCAGTGAGGGCTCGGCAGAGACTAATGAAAAACTGTTTTTT.

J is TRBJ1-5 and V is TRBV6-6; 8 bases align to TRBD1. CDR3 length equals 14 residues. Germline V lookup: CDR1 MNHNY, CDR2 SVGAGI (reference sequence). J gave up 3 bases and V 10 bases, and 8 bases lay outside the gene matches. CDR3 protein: CATWTGTSNQPQHF. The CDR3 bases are TGTGCCACCTGGACAGGGACATCCAATCAGCCCCAGCATTTT.

This CDR3 is CASSVPGLIDYEQYF. The CDR3 coding sequence is TGTGCCAGCAGCGTACCGGGACTGATTGATTACGAGCAGTACTTC. The chain employs TRBV6-1 and TRBJ2-7, with D perhaps matching TRBD2 (6 bases). Germline V gives CDR1 MNHNS, CDR2 SASEGT. This CDR3 contains 15 residues. Trimming removed 6 bases from V and 4 bases from J, with 19 bases in between.